The 11 T cell receptor beta chains given below trace back to one sample, sequenced in a study of response to subunit inactivated influenza vaccine (dated by TCRdb to 2017 to 2018). Libraries were built with RT-PCR. TCRdb shows the sequencer as Illumina HiSeq 2500. TCRdb reprocessing: public reads trimmed at Q25 with fastp, clones called with MiXCR, in-frame beta chains kept. Rows with a matching CDR3 protein are joined into one entry that keeps the most common DNA and genes. This sample has approximately 680,000 distinct CDR3 sequences in its table, and approximately 14% of those were observed once. Around 10% of the sample lies in the top ten. The sample here was PBMCs from blood, taken roughly 12 days after vaccination. The receptors were gathered from a man in his fifties or sixties who received an inactivated influenza vaccine. Donor details come from another sample of the same person, matched by shared clones.

The chain is built from TRBV24-1 and TRBJ2-6; 7 bases map to TRBD2. J lost 1 base, V lost 9 bases, and 11 bases had no gene match. The germline V gene has CDR1 KGHDR and CDR2 SFDVKD. This CDR3 has 17 amino acids. CDR3 sequence: CATSTQVGRSGANVLTF. The CDR3 bases are TGTGCCACCTCCACCCAGGTCGGGAGGTCTGGGGCCAACGTCCTGACTTTC.

The table lists this clonotype with a few counts. The V and J genes are TRBV6-2 or TRBV6-3 and TRBJ1-5; TRBD1 might be the D (6 bases). CDR3 length: 13 amino acids. Germline V lookup: CDR1 MNHEY, CDR2 SVGEGT. V was cut by 7 bases and J by 4 bases, with 11 bases left in between. In nucleotides, the CDR3 is TGTGCCAGCACCGACAGGCGAAATCAGCCCCAGCATTTT. It is translated as CASTDRRNQPQHF.

The chain combines TRBV4-3 with TRBJ2-2, with TRBD1 matching 8 bases. This CDR3 has 19 residues. V shed 0 bases, J shed 2 bases, and the junction held 11 bases outside the gene matches. Germline V gene sequence: CDR1 LGHNA, CDR2 YSLEER. The CDR3 protein is CASSQENVWTGSNTGELFF. CDR3 sequence (DNA): TGCGCCAGCAGCCAAGAGAACGTGTGGACAGGGTCCAACACCGGGGAGCTGTTTTTT.

This clonotype was seen only a few times. This rearrangement joins TRBV11-2 to TRBJ1-1; D is unresolved. The germline V gene encodes CDR1 SGHAT and CDR2 FQNNGV. The CDR3 is made up of 13 amino acids. Deletions cut 5 bases from V and 1 base from J, with 8 bases between. The CDR3 loop is CASSPSQNTEAFF. Here the CDR3 DNA reads TGTGCCAGCAGCCCCAGCCAGAACACTGAAGCTTTCTTT.

This clonotype was counted between two and nine times. The genes are TRBV9 and TRBJ2-3; 11 nucleotides agree with TRBD1. CDR1 SGDLS and CDR2 YYNGEE come from the germline V gene. The CDR3 spans 15 residues. The J segment lost 4 bases and the V segment lost 3 bases, leaving 4 bases of the junction unmatched. The CDR3 spells CASSAWTGGADTQYF. For the CDR3, the DNA is TGTGCCAGCAGCGCCTGGACAGGGGGCGCAGATACGCAGTATTTT. The full variable domain, completed using reference TRBV9 and TRBJ2-3, is DSGVTQTPKHLITATGQRVTLRCSPRSGDLSVYWYQQSLDQGLQFLIQYYNGEERAKGNILERFSAQQFPDLHSELNLSSLELGDSALYFCASSAWTGGADTQYFGPGTRLTVL.

This clonotype has a handful of counts. The chain carries TRBV5-1 and TRBJ2-5, with a possible D match to TRBD2 (5 bases). Trimming stripped 0 bases from V and 4 bases from J, with 13 bases between. The CDR3 length is 15 residues. In germline, CDR1 is SGHRS, CDR2 YFSETQ. CDR3 protein: CASSLERGLRETQYF. CDR3 nucleotide sequence: TGCGCCAGCAGCTTGGAACGGGGATTACGAGAGACCCAGTACTTC.

A few counts support this clonotype. The chain recombines TRBV19 with TRBJ2-3; 8 bases line up with TRBD1. The germline V gene encodes CDR1 LNHDA and CDR2 SQIVND (reference sequence). Trimming at V came to 5 bases and at J to 4 bases, leaving 5 bases not matched to a gene. CDR3 length equals 14 residues. CDR3 sequence: CASSDGQGADTQYF. DNA of the CDR3: TGTGCCAGTAGTGACGGACAGGGTGCAGATACGCAGTATTTT.

This clonotype was counted between two and nine times. The chain joins TRBV6-2 or TRBV6-3 to TRBJ1-1, with a possible D match to TRBD1 (6 bases). This CDR3 comprises 16 residues. Trimming removed 4 bases at V and 0 bases at J, with 15 bases between. Germline CDR1 is MNHEY and CDR2 is SVGEGT. The CDR3 DNA is TGTGCCAGCAGTTCGACGGACAGAGTCATGAACACTGAAGCTTTCTTT. This sequence encodes CASSSTDRVMNTEAFF.

This clonotype appeared a few times. V and J are TRBV15 and TRBJ2-2; TRBD1 matches 10 bases. CDR3 size: 19 residues. The trim removed 4 bases at V and 1 base at J, leaving 12 bases unmatched. The V gene's germline CDR1 is LNHNV and CDR2 YYDKDF (reference sequence). The CDR3 DNA is TGTGCCACCAGCACCTTCCGGACAGGGGGGAGCCTGAACACCGGGGAGCTGTTTTTT. As protein: CATSTFRTGGSLNTGELFF.

The chain employs TRBV6-1 and TRBJ2-7; D may be TRBD1 or TRBD2 (5 bases each). Germline V gene lookup returns CDR1 MNHNS and CDR2 SASEGT. This CDR3 has 11 amino acids. The V gene lost 10 bases and the J gene lost 4 bases, with 11 bases spanning the gap. The CDR3 here is CANGDRYEQYF. The CDR3 DNA reads TGTGCCAACGGGGACCGTTACGAGCAGTACTTC.

The chain uses TRBV6-1 and TRBJ1-3, with a weak D call TRBD1 (5 bases). Germline V lookup: CDR1 MNHNS, CDR2 SASEGT. CDR3 length: 14 residues. With 7 bases removed from V and 7 bases from J, the gap between germline ends came to 17 bases. The CDR3 loop is CASITPGEGNTIYF. The CDR3 nucleotides read TGTGCCAGCATCACCCCGGGGGAAGGGAACACCATATATTTT.